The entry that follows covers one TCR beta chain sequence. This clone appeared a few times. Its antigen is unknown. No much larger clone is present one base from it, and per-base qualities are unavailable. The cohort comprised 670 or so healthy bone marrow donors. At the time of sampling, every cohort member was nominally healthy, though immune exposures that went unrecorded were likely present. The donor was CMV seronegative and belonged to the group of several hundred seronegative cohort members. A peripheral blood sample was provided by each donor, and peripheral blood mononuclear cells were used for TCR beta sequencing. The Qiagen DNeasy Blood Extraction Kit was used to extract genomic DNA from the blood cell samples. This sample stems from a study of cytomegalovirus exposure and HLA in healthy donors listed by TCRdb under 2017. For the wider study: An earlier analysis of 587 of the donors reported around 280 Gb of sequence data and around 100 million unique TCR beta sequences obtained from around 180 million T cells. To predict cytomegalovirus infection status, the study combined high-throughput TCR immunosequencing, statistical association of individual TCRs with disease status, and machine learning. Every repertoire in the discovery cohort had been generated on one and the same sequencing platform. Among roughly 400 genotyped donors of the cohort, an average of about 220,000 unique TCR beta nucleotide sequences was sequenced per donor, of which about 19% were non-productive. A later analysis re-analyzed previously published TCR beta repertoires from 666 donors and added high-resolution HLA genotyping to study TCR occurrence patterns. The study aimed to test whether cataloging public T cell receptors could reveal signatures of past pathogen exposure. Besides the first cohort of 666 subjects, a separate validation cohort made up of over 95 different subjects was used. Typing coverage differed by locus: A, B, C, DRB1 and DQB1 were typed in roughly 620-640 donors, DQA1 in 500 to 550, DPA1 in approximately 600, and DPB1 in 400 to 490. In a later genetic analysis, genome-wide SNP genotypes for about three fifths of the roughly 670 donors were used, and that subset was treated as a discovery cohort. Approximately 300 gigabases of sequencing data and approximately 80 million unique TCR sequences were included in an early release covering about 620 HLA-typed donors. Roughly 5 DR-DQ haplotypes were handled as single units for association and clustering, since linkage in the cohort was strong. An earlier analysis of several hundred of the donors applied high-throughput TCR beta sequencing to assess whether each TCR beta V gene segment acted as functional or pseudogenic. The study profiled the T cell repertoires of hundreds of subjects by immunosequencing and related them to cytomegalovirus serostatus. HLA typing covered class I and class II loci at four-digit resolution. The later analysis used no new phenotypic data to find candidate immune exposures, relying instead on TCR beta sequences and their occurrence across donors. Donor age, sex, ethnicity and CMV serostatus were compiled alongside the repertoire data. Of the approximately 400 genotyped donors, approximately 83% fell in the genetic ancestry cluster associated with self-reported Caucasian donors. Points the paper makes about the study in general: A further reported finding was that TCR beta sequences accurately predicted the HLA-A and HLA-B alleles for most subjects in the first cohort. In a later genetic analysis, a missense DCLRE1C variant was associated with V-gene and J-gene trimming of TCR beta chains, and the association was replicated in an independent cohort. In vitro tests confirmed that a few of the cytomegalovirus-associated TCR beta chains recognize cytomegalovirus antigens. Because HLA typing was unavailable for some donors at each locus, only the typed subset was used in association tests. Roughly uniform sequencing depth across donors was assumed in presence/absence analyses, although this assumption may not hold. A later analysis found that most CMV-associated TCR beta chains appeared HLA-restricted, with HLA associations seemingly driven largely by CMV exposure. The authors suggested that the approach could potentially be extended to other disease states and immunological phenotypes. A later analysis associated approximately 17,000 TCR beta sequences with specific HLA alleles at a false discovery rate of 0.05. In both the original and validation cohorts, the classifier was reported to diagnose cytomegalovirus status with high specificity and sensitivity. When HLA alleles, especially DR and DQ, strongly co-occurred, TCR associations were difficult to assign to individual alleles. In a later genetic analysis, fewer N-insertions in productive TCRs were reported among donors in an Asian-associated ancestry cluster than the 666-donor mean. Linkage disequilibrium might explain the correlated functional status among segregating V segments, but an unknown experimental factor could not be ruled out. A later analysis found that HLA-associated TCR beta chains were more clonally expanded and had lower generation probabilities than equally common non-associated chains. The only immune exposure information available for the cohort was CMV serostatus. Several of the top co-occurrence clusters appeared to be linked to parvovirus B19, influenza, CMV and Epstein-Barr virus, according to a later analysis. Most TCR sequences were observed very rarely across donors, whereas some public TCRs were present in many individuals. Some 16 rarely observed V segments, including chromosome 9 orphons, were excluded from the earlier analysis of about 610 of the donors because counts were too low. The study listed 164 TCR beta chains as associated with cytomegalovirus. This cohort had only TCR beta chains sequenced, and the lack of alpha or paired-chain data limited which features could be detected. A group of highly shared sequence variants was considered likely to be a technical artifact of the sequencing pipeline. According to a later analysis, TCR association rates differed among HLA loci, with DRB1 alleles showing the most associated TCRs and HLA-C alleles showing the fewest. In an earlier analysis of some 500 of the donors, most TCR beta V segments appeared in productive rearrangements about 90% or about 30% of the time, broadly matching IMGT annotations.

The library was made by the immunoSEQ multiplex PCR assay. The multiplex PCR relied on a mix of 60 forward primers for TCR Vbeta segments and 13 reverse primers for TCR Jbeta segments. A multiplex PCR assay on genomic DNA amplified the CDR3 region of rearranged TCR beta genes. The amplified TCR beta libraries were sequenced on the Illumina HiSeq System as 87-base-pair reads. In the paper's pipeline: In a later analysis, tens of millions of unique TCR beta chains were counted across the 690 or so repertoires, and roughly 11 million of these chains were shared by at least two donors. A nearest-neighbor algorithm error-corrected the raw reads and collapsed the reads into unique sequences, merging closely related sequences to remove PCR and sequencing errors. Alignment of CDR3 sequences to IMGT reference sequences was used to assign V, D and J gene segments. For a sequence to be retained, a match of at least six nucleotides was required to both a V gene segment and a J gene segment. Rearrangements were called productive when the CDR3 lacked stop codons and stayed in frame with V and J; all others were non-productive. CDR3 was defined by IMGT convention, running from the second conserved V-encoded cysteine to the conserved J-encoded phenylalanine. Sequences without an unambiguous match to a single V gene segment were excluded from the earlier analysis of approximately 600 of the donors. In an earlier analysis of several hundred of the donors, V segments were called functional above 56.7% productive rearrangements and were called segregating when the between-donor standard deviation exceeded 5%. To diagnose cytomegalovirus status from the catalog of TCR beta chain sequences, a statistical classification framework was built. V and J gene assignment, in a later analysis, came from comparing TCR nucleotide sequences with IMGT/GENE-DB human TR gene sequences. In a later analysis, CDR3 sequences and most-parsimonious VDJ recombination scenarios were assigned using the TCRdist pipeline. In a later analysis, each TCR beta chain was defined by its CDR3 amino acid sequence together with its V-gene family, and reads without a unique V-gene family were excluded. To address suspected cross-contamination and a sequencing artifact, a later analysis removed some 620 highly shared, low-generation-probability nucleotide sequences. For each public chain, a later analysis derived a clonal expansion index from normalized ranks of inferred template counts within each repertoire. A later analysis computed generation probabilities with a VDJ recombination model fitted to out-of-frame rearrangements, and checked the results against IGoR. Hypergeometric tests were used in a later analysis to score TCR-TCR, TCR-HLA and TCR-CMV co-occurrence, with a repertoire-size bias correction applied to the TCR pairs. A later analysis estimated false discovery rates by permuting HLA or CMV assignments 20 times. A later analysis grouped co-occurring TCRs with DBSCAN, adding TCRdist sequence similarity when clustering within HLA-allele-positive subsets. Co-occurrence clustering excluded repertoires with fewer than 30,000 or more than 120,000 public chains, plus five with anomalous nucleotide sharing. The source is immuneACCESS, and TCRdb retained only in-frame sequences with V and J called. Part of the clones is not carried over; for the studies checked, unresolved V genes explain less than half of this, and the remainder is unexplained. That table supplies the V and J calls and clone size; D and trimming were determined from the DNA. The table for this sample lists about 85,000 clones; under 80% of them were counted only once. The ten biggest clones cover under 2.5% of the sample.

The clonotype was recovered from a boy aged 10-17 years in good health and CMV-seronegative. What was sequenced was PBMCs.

This receptor has the CDR3 CASRADVSPLHF. The DNA sequence follows: TGTGCCAGCAGAGCGGACGTTTCACCCCTCCACTTT. The sequence joins TRBV5-6 to TRBJ1-6; no confident D gene assignment can be made. Inclusive of the bounding cysteine and phenylalanine, the CDR3 is 12 residues long. The CDR3 DNA has 36 bases and is translated from base 1. CDR1 and CDR2, per the germline V gene, are SGHDT and YYEEEE. V is shortened by 5 bases, J by 9 bases, and the region joining them spans 9 bases.